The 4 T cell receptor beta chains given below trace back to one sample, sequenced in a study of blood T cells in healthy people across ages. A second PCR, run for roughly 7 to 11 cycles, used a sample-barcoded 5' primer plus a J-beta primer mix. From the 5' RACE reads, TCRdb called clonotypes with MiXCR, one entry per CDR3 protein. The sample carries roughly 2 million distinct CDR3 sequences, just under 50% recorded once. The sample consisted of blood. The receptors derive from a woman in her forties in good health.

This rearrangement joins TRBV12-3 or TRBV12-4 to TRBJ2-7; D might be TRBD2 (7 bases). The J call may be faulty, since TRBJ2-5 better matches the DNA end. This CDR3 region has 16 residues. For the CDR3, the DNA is TGTGCCAGCAGTTTCTGGGGGGGGCATCAAGGAAAGACCCAGTACTTC. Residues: CASSFWGGHQGKTQYF.

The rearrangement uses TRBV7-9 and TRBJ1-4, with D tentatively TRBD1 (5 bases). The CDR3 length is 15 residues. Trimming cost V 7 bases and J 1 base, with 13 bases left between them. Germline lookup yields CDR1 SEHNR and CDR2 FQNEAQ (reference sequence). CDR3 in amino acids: CASTLQGKTNEKLFF. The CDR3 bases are TGTGCCAGCACCCTTCAGGGTAAAACTAATGAAAAACTGTTTTTT. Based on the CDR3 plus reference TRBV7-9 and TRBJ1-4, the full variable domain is DTGVSQNPRHKITKRGQNVTFRCDPISEHNRLYWYRQTLGQGPEFLTYFQNEAQLEKSRLLSDRFSAERPKGSFSTLEIQRTEQGDSAMYLCASTLQGKTNEKLFFGSGTQLSVL.

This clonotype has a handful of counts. The CDR3 sequence is CSARVAVAQYF. CDR3 in DNA: TGCAGTGCTAGAGTAGCCGTGGCGCAGTATTTT. V and J are TRBV20-1 and TRBJ2-3, with D uncertain. This CDR3 is 11 amino acids long. Germline loops: CDR1 DFQATT, CDR2 SNEGSKA (reference sequence). Trimming removed 1 base at V and 10 bases at J, with 9 bases between.

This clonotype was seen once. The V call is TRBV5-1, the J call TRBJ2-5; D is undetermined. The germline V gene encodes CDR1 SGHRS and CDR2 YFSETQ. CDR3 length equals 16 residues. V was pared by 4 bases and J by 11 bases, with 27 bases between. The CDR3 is CASSLRLGNRHLEQYF. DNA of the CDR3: TGCGCCAGCAGCCTCCGATTGGGGAACAGACACCTTGAGCAGTACTTC.